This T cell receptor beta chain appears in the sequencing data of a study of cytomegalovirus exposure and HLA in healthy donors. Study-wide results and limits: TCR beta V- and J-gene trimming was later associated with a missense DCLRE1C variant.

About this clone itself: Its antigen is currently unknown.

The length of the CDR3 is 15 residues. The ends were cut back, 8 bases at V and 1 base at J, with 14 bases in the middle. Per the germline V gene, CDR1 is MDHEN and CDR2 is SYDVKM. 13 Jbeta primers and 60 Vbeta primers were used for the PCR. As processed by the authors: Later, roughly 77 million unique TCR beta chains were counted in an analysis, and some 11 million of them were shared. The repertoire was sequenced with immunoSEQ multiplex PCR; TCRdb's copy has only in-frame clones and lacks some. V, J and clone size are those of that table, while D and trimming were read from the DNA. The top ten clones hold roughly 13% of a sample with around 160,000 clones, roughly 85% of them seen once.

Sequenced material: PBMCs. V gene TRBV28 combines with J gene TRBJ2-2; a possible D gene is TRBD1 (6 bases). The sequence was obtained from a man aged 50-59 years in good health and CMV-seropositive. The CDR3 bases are TGTGCCAGCGGAGGACGGGACAAGAACACCGGGGAGCTGTTTTTT. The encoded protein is CASGGRDKNTGELFF.